This TCR beta chain is drawn from a study of blood T cell repertoires in COVID-19 (TCRdb year 2020). A note on the overall study: Samples covering the acute and convalescent phases of COVID-19 were provided by collaborators in the United States, Italy and Spain. The material from the prospective study consisted of cDNA or gDNA derived from T cells, B-cell-depleted T cells, or PBMCs. The dataset comprised deeply sampled blood TCRbeta repertoires from subjects exposed to, actively infected with, or recovered from COVID-19. The repertoires were released in a freely available public database intended as a resource for research on the immune response to SARS-CoV-2. The samples were drawn from the first 160 participants of the ongoing ImmuneRACE study and from some 1,300 subjects provided by 6 global collaborators. The sample metadata nearly always contained a de-identified subject ID, COVID-19 status, age in years and sex. Where available, HLA class I and class II types were obtained from metadata supplied by the sample provider rather than from assay-based typing.

At one collaborating source in Seattle, patients were enrolled during active infection and were followed longitudinally through the course of disease. Collaborating institutions collected whole blood in K2EDTA tubes following their own protocols. For TCRbeta analysis, collaborators shipped samples in one of three forms: frozen whole blood, isolated PBMCs, or DNA extracted from either of those sample types. This clone was counted between two and nine times. Its specific antigen is unknown. Qualities for individual bases were not recorded, and no much larger clone is one base off. TCRbeta CDR3 regions were amplified from genomic DNA using the immunoSEQ Assay, a bias-controlled multiplex PCR. The authors' pipeline ran thus. Nucleated cell counts per sample were estimated from amplification of reference gene primers within the assay. To quantify the absolute abundance of each unique TCRbeta CDR3 rearrangement, sequence reads were collapsed and filtered. For each sample, productive Simpson clonality was calculated by taking the square root of Simpson's diversity index across productive rearrangements. As stored in TCRdb, this immuneACCESS dataset retains in-frame rearrangements with V and J assigned. A fraction of the clones does not appear; measured against another copy, unresolved V genes explain less than half of the discrepancy, and the remainder lacks a known reason. Clone size and the V and J calls come from that table; the DNA yielded D and trimming. In this sample the table shows about 350,000 clones, over 85% of which occur a single time. Of the sample, just under 4% is held by the ten largest clones.

Sequences MDHEN (CDR1) and SYDVKM (CDR2) are obtained from the germline V gene. The junction shows trimming of 8 bases on V and 6 bases on J, plus 17 bases between the germline ends. The CDR3 runs 14 residues from the cysteine to the phenylalanine. Here the CDR3 DNA is all that survives: 42 bases in frame from base 1. The investigation overall reported the following: The amount of clinical and demographic metadata varied by source and participant and was provided uncurated.

What was sequenced was peripheral blood. Rearrangement joined TRBV28 to TRBJ1-5, with the D gene too uncertain to name. The source of this sequence is a woman aged 55 to 70 with COVID-19, enrolled during active disease. CDR3 reads: CASSNSRVGQPQHF. Read as DNA, the sequence is TGTGCCAGCTCAAATTCCCGGGTTGGTCAGCCCCAGCATTTT.